The rows below give T cell receptor beta chains drawn from one sample of a study of blood T cell repertoires in COVID-19. The data were produced by immunoSEQ multiplex PCR, yet TCRdb's version contains in-frame clones alone and is incomplete. Among some 41,000 clones, 83% were seen once, and the ten largest hold roughly 8.2%. Sample: peripheral blood. The receptors were sampled from a man older than 75 in a cohort sampled during active COVID-19. Both conserved end residues are part of each CDR3. A D gene is named only where the DNA matches it firmly. Not all rows give a size; the values are once, few, many and, for expanded clones, a class.

- | TRBJ2-1 | TRBV5-1 | - | CASGGAQPNNEQFF | TGCGCCAGCGGAGGGGCTCAGCCTAACAATGAGCAGTTCTTC
- | TRBJ2-7 | TRBV4-1 | TRBD2 | CASSQSGLAGSYEQYF | TGCGCCAGCAGCCAAAGCGGGCTAGCGGGCTCCTACGAGCAGTACTTC
few | TRBJ2-7 | TRBV2 | TRBD1 | CASRDRAGSYEQYF | TGTGCGAGTAGGGACAGGGCCGGGTCCTACGAGCAGTACTTC
- | TRBJ1-2 | TRBV28 | TRBD1 | CASTERGRTYGYTF | TGTGCCAGCACGGAGAGGGGGCGAACCTATGGCTACACCTTC
- | TRBJ2-5 | TRBV10-3 | TRBD2 | CAISEGRLTSGHGTQYF | TGTGCCATCAGTGAAGGCCGCCTAACTAGCGGCCACGGGACCCAGTACTTC
- | TRBJ2-3 | TRBV28 | - | CASSLVPSSTDTQYF | TGTGCCAGCAGTTTAGTCCCGTCTAGCACAGATACGCAGTATTTT
few | TRBJ2-1 | TRBV6-1 | TRBD2 | CASSDGSGRLHEQFF | TGTGCCAGCAGTGACGGTAGCGGGAGATTACATGAGCAGTTCTTC
- | TRBJ1-4 | TRBV7-9 | - | CASHRGSAANEKLFF | TGTGCCAGCCACCGAGGTTCGGCCGCTAATGAAAAACTGTTTTTT
few | TRBJ2-7 | TRBV28 | TRBD1 | CASNFIDRAYEQYF | TGTGCCAGCAATTTTATCGACAGGGCCTACGAGCAGTACTTC
- | TRBJ2-1 | TRBV7-9 | TRBD1 | CASSSGTGTYNEQFF | TGTGCCAGCAGCTCGGGGACAGGGACCTACAATGAGCAGTTCTTC
- | TRBJ1-2 | TRBV28 | - | CASSTRASGYTF | TGTGCCAGCTCCACGAGGGCATCGGGCTACACCTTC
- | TRBJ2-2 | TRBV19 | TRBD2 | CASSPSGGSNTGELFF | TGTGCCAGTAGTCCTAGCGGGGGGTCGAACACCGGGGAGCTGTTTTTT
- | TRBJ1-5 | TRBV19 | - | CASRVGGLRHQPQHF | TGTGCCAGTAGAGTGGGGGGGCTACGACATCAGCCCCAGCATTTT
- | TRBJ2-7 | TRBV12-3/TRBV12-4 | TRBD1 | CASSILDRVEQYF | TGTGCCAGCAGTATCCTTGACAGGGTCGAGCAGTACTTC
- | TRBJ1-2 | TRBV20-1 | - | CSASAAVSSRRYTF | TGCAGTGCTAGTGCAGCGGTTTCCAGCCGGCGCTACACCTTC
- | TRBJ2-4 | TRBV28 | TRBD2 | CASRRLAGGNIAKNIQYF | TGTGCCAGCAGACGACTAGCGGGGGGGAACATAGCCAAAAACATTCAGTACTTC
- | TRBJ2-7 | TRBV7-2 | TRBD2 | CASSLVAGGPYEQYF | TGTGCCAGCAGCTTAGTAGCGGGGGGGCCCTACGAGCAGTACTTC
- | TRBJ1-2 | TRBV16 | - | CASSLGPYGYTF | TGTGCCAGCAGCCTTGGGCCTTATGGCTACACCTTC
- | TRBJ2-5 | TRBV7-9 | - | CASSLAGRGPRETQYF | TGTGCCAGCAGCTTAGCCGGGAGGGGGCCCCGAGAGACCCAGTACTTC
few | TRBJ1-1 | TRBV2 | TRBD1 | CASSIRQGTNTEAFF | TGTGCCAGCAGCATCAGACAGGGAACGAACACTGAAGCTTTCTTT
- | TRBJ2-3 | TRBV6-6 | TRBD1 | CASSYSGTVTDTQYF | TGTGCCAGCAGTTACTCTGGGACAGTAACAGATACGCAGTATTTT
- | TRBJ2-7 | TRBV5-1 | - | CASSSRGNEQYF | TGCGCCAGCAGCTCCCGGGGTAACGAGCAGTACTTC
- | TRBJ1-2 | TRBV2 | TRBD1 | CASDGTGGGGYTF | TGTGCCAGCGACGGGACAGGGGGAGGTGGCTACACCTTC
- | TRBJ2-7 | TRBV4-1 | - | CASSQERTLGYEQYF | TGCGCCAGCAGCCAAGAAAGGACTTTGGGATACGAGCAGTACTTC
- | TRBJ2-7 | TRBV2 | - | CASSEVQGLNEQYF | TGTGCCAGCAGTGAAGTTCAGGGGTTAAACGAGCAGTACTTC
few | TRBJ1-6 | TRBV6-6 | TRBD1 | CASRTPDRGHNSPLHF | TGTGCCAGCAGGACTCCGGACAGGGGACATAATTCACCCCTCCACTTT